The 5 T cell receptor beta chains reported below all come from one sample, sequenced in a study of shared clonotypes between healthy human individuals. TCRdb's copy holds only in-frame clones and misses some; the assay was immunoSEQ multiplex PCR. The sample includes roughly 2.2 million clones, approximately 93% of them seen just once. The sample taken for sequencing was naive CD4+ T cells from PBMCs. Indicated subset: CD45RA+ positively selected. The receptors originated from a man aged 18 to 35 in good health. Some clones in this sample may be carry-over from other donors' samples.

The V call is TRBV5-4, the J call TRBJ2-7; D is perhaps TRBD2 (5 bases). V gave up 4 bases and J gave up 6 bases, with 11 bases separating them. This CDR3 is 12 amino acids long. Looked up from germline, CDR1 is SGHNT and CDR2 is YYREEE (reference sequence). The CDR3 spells CASSQSGVEQYF. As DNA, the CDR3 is TGTGCCAGCAGCCAGTCCGGGGTCGAGCAGTACTTC.

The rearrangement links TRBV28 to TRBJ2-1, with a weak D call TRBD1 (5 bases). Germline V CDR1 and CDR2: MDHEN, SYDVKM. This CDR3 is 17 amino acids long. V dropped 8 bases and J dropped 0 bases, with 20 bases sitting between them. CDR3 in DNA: TGTGCCAGCTCCAACAGGTGGCCGACAAGCTCCTACAATGAGCAGTTCTTC. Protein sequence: CASSNRWPTSSYNEQFF.

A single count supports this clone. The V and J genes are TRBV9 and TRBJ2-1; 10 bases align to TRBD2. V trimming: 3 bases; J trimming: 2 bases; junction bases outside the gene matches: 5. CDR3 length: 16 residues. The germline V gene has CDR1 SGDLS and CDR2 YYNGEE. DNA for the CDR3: TGTGCCAGCAGCGCCGGGACTAGCGAAACCTACAATGAGCAGTTCTTC. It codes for CASSAGTSETYNEQFF. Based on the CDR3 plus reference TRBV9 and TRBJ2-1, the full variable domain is DSGVTQTPKHLITATGQRVTLRCSPRSGDLSVYWYQQSLDQGLQFLIQYYNGEERAKGNILERFSAQQFPDLHSELNLSSLELGDSALYFCASSAGTSETYNEQFFGPGTRLTVL.

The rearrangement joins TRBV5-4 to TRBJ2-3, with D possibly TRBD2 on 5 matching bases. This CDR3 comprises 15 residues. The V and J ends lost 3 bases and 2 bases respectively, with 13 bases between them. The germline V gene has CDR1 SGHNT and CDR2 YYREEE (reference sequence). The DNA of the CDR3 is TGTGCCAGCAGCTCACAACGGCGGGCCACAGATACGCAGTATTTT. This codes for CASSSQRRATDTQYF.

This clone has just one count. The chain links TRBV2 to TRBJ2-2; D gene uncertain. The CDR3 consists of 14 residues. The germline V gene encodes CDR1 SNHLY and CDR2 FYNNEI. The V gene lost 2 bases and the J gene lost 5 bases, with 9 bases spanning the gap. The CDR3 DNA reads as TGTGCCAGCAGTGAAATTAAGATAACCGGGGAGCTGTTTTTT. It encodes CASSEIKITGELFF.